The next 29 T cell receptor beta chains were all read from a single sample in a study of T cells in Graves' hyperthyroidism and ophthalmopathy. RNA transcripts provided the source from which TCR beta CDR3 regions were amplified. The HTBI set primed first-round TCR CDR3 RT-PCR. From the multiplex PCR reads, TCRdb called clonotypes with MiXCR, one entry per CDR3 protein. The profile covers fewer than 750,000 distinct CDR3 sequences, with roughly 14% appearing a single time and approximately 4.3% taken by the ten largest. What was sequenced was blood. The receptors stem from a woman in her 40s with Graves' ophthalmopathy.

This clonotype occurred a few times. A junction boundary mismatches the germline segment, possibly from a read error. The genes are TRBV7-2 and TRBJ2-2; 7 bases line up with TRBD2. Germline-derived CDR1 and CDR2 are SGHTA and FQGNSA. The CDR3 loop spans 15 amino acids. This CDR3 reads CVSSLGGRWRGELFF. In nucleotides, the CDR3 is TGTGTCAGCAGCTTAGGCGGGAGATGGAGAGGGGAGCTGTTTTTT.

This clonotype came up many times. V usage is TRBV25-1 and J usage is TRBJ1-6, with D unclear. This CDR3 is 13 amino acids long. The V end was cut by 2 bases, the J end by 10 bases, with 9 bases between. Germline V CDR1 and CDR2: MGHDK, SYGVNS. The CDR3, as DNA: TGTGCCAGCAGTGAAACCGGCGTCTCACCCCTCCACTTT. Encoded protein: CASSETGVSPLHF.

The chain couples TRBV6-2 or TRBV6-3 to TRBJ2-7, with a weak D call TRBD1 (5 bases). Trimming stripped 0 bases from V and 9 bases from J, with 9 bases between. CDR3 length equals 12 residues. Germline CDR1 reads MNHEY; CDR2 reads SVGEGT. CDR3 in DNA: TGTGCCAGCAGTTACTCGTCAGGGCGGCAGTACTTC. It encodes CASSYSSGRQYF.

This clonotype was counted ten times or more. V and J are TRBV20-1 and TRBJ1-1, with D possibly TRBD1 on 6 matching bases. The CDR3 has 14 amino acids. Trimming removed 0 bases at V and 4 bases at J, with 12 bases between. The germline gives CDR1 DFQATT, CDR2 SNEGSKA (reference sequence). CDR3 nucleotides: TGCAGTGCTAGAGATCTCACAGGGCTCACTGAAGCTTTCTTT. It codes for CSARDLTGLTEAFF.

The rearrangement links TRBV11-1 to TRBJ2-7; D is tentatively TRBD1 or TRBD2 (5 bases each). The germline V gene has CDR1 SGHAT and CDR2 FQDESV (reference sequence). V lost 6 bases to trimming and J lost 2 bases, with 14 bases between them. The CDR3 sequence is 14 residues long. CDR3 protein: CASSRTRGPYEQYF. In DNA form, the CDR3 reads TGTGCCAGCAGTCGGACACGGGGTCCCTACGAGCAGTACTTC.

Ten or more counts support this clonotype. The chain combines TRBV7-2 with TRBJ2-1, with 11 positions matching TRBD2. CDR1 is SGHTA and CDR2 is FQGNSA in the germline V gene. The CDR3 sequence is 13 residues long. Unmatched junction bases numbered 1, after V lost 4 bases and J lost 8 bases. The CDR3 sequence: CASSSGLADEQFF. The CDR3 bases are TGTGCCAGCAGCTCGGGACTAGCGGATGAGCAGTTCTTC.

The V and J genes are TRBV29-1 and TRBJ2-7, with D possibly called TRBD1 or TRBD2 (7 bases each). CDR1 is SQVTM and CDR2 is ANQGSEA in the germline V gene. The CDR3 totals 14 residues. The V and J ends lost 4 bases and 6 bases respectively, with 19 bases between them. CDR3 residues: CSVGPRGGAPEQYF. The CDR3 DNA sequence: TGCAGCGTTGGCCCCAGGGGGGGGGCCCCCGAGCAGTACTTC.

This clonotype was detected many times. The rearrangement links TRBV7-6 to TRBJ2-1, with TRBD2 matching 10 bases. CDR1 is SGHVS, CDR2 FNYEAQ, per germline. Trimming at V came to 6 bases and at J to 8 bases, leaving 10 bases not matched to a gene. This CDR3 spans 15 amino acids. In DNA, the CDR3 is TGTGCCAGCAGTCCGGCGATAGCGGGAGGACATGAGCAGTTCTTC. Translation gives CASSPAIAGGHEQFF.

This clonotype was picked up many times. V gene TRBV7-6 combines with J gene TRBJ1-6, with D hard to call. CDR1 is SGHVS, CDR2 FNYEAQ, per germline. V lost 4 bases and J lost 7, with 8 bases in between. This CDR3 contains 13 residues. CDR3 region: CASSWELNSPLHF. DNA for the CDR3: TGTGCCAGCAGCTGGGAATTGAATTCACCCCTCCACTTT.

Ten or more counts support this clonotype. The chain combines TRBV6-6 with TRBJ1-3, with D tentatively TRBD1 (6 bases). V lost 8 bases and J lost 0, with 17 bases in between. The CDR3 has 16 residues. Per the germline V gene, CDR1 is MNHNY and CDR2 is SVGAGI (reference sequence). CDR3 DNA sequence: TGTGCCAGCTGTCAGTTGAGGGGGAGCTCTGGAAACACCATATATTTT. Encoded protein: CASCQLRGSSGNTIYF.

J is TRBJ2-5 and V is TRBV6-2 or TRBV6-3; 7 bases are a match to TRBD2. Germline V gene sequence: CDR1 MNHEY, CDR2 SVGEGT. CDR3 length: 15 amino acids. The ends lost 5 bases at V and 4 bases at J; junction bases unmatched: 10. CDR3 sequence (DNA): TGTGCCAGCAGTCACGGACTACCGGGGGGAGAGACCCAGTACTTC. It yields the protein CASSHGLPGGETQYF.

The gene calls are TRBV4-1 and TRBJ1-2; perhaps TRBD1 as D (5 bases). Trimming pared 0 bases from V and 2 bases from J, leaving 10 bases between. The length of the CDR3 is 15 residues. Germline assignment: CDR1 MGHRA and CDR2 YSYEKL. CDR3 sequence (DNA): TGCGCCAGCAGCCAAGATTGGGGCGACAACTATGGCTACACCTTC. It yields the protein CASSQDWGDNYGYTF.

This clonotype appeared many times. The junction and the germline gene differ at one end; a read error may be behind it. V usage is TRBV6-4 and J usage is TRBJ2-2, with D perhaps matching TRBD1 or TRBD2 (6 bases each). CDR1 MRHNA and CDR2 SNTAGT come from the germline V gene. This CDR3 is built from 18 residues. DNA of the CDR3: TGTGCCAGCAGTGACAAGGCTTGGGGGGCGCGGAACGCCGGGGAGCTGTTTTTT. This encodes CASSDKAWGARNAGELFF.

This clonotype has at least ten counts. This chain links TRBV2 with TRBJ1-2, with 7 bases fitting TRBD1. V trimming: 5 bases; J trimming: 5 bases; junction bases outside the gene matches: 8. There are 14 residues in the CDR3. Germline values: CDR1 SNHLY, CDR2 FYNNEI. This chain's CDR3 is CASSRLGQAYGYTF. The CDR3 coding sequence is TGTGCCAGCAGTCGCCTTGGACAGGCTTATGGCTACACCTTC.

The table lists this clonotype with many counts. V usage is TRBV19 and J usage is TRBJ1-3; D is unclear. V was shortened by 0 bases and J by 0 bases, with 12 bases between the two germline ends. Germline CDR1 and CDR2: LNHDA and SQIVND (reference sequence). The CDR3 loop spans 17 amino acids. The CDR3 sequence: CASSIDTAGFSGNTIYF. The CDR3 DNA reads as TGTGCCAGTAGTATAGATACCGCCGGGTTCTCTGGAAACACCATATATTTT.

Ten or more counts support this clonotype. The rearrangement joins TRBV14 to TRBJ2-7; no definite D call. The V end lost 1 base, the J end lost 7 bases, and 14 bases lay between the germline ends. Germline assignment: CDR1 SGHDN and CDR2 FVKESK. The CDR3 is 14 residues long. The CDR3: CASSQGRGLREQYF. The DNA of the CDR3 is TGTGCCAGCAGCCAAGGTCGCGGCCTGAGGGAGCAGTACTTC.

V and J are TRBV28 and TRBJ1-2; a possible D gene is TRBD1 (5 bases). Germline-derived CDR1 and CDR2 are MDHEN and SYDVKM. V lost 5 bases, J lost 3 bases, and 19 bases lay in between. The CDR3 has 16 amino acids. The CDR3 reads CASSPINSGTDYGYTF. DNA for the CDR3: TGTGCCAGCAGTCCAATTAACTCCGGGACGGACTATGGCTACACCTTC.

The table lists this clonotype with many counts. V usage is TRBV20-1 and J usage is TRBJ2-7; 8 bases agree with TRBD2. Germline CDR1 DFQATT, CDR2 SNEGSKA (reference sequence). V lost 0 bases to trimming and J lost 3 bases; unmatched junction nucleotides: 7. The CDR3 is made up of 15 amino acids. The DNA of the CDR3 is TGCAGTGCTAGAGACCAGGGAGCGGGAGACTACGAGCAGTACTTC. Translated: CSARDQGAGDYEQYF.

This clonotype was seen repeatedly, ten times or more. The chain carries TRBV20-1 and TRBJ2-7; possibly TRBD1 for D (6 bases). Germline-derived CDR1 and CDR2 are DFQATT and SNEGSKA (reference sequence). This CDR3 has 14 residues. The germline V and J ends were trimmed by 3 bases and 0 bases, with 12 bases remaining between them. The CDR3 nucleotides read TGCAGTGCTAGGAGGGACACCAGCTCCTACGAGCAGTACTTC. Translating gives CSARRDTSSYEQYF.

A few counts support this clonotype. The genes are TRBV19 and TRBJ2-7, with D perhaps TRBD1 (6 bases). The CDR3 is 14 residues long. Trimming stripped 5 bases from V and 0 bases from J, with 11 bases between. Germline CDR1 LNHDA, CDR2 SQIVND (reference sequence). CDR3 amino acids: CASSPQGYSYEQYF. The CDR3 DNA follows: TGTGCCAGTAGTCCCCAGGGGTACTCCTACGAGCAGTACTTC.

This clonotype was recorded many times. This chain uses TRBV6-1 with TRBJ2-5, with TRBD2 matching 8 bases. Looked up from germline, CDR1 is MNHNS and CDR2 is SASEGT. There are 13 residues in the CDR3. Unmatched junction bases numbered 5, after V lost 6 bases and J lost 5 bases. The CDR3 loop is CASRGSGTETQYF. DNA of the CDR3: TGTGCCAGCAGGGGTAGCGGGACGGAGACCCAGTACTTC.

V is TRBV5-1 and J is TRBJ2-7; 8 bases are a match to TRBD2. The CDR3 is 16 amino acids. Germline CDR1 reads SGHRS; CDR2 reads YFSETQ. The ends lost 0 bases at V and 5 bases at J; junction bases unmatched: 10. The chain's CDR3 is CASSLAGTAGAHEQYF. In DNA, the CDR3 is TGCGCCAGCAGCTTGGCCGGAACAGCGGGAGCCCACGAGCAGTACTTC. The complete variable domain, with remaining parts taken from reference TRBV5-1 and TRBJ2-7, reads KAGVTQTPRYLIKTRGQQVTLSCSPISGHRSVSWYQQTPGQGLQFLFEYFSETQRNKGNFPGRFSGRQFSNSRSEMNVSTLELGDSALYLCASSLAGTAGAHEQYFGPGTRLTVT.

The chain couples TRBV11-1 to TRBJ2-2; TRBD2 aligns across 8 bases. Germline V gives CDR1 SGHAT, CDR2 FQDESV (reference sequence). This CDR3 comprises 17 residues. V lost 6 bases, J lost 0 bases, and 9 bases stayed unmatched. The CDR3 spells CASRQGLVSTNTGELFF. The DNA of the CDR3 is TGTGCCAGCAGACAGGGACTAGTTTCCACGAACACCGGGGAGCTGTTTTTT.

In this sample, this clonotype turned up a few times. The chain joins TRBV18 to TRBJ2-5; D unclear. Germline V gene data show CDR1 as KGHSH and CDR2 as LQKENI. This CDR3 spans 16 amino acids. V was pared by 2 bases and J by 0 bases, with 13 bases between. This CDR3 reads CASSPKVRMYQETQYF. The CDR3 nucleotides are TGTGCCAGCTCACCAAAGGTCAGAATGTACCAAGAGACCCAGTACTTC.

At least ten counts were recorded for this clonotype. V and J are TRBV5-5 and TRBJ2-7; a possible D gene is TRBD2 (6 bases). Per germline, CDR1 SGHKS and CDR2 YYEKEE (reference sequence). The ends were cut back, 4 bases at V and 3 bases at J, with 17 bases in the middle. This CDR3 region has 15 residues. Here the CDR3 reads CASSPWAAGSYEQYF. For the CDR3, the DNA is TGTGCCAGCAGCCCCTGGGCGGCGGGAAGCTACGAGCAGTACTTC.

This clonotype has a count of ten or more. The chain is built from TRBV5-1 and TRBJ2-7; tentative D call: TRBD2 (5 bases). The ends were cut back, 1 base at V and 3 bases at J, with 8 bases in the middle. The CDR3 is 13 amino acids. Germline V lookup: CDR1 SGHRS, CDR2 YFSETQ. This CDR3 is CASSLSGIYEQYF. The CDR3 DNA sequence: TGCGCCAGCAGCTTGTCGGGGATCTACGAGCAGTACTTC.

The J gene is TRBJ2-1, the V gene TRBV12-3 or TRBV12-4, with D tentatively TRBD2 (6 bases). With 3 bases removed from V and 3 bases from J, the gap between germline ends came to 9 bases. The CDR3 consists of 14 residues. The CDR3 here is CASSLDSGYNEQFF. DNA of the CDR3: TGTGCCAGCAGTTTGGATAGCGGCTACAATGAGCAGTTCTTC.

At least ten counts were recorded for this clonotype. The CDR3 DNA follows: TGTGCCAGCAGTTCAAGGACAGGGGCTAACTATGGCTACACCTTC. This encodes CASSSRTGANYGYTF. V and J are TRBV7-2 and TRBJ1-2; 9 nucleotides align to TRBD1. The CDR3 consists of 15 residues. Trimming at V came to 6 bases and at J to 0 bases, leaving 5 bases not matched to a gene. Germline V gives CDR1 SGHTA, CDR2 FQGNSA.

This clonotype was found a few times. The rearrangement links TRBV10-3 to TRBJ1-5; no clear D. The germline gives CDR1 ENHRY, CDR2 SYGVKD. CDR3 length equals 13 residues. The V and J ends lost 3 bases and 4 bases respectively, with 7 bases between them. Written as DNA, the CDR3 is TGTGCCATCAGTGAAACGGTGAATCAGCCCCAGCATTTT. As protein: CAISETVNQPQHF.